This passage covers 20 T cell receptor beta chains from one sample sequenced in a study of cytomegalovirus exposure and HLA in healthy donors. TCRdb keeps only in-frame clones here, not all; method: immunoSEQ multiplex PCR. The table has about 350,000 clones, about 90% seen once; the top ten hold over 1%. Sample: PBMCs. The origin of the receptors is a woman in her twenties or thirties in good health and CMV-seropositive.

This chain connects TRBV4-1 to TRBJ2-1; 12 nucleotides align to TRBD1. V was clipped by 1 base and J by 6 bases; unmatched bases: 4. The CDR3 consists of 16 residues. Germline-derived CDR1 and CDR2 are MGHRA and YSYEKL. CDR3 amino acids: CASSQVRGQGANEQFF. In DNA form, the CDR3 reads TGCGCCAGCAGCCAAGTAAGGGGACAGGGGGCCAATGAGCAGTTCTTC.

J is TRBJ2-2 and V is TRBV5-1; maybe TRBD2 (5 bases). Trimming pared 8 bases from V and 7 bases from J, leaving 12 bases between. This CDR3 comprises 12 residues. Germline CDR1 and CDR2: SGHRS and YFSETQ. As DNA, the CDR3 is TGCGCCAGTACAAACCGGGGCGGGGAGCTGTTTTTT. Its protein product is CASTNRGGELFF.

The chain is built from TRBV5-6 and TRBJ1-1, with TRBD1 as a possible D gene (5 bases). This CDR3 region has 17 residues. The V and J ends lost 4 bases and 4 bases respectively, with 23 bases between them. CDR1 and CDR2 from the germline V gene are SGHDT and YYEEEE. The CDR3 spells CASSETPWRGIGTEAFF. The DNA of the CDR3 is TGTGCCAGCAGCGAAACCCCCTGGAGGGGAATAGGCACTGAAGCTTTCTTT.

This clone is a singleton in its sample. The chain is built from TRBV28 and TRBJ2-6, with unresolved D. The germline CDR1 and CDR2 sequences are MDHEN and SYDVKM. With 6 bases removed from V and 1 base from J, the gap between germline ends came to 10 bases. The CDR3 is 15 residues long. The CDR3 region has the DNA TGTGCCAGCAGCCAAAAGGGTTCTGGGGCCAACGTCCTGACTTTC. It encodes CASSQKGSGANVLTF.

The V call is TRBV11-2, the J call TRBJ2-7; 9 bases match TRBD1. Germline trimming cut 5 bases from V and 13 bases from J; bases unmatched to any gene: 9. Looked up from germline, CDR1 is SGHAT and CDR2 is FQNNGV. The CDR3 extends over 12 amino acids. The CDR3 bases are TGTGCCAGCAGCCAGGGACAGGGACCGTTATACTTC. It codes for CASSQGQGPLYF. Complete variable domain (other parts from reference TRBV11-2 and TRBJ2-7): EAGVAQSPRYKIIEKRQSVAFWCNPISGHATLYWYQQILGQGPKLLIQFQNNGVVDDSQLPKDRFSAERLKGVDSTLKIQPAKLEDSAVYLCASSQGQGPLYFGPGTRLTVT.

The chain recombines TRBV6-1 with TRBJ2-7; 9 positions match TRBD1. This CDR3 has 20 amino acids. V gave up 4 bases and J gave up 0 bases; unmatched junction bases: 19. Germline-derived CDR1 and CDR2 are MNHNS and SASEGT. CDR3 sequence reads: CASSVLTPGQGTGASYEQYF. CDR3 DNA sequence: TGTGCCAGCAGTGTCCTGACTCCGGGACAGGGAACGGGGGCCTCCTACGAGCAGTACTTC.

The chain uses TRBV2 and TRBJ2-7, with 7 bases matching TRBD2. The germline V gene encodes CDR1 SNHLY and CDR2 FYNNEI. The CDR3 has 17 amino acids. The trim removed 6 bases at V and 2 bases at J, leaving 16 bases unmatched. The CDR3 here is CASRFPTSGTKTYEQYF. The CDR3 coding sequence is TGTGCCAGCAGATTCCCAACTTCCGGGACTAAAACCTACGAGCAGTACTTC.

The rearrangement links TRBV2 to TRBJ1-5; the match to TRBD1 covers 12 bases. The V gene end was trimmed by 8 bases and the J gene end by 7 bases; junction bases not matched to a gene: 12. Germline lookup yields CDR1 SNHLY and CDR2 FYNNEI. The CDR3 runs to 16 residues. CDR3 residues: CASGVAGTGGAQPQHF. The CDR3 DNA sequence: TGTGCCAGCGGGGTTGCCGGGACAGGGGGCGCCCAGCCCCAGCATTTT.

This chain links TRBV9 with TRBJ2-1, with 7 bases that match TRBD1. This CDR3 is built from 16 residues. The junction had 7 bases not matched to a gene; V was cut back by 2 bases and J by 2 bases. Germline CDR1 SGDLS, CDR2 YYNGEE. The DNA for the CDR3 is TGTGCCAGCAGCGTCGGGGACAGACCAACCTACAATGAGCAGTTCTTC. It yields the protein CASSVGDRPTYNEQFF.

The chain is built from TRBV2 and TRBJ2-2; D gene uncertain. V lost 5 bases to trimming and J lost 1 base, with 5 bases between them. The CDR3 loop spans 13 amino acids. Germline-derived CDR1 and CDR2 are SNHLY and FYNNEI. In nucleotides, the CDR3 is TGTGCCAGCAGTAGACAGAACACCGGGGAGCTGTTTTTT. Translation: CASSRQNTGELFF.

For the CDR3, the DNA is TGTGCCAGCAGTGAAAAGTTGAGGAACACAGGGGAGGGTGAAAAACTGTTTTTT. This gives the protein CASSEKLRNTGEGEKLFF. V gene TRBV6-1 combines with J gene TRBJ1-4, with TRBD1 identical over 7 bases. The V and J ends lost 2 bases and 7 bases, in that order; junction bases with no gene match: 16. This CDR3 spans 18 amino acids. Germline V lookup: CDR1 MNHNS, CDR2 SASEGT.

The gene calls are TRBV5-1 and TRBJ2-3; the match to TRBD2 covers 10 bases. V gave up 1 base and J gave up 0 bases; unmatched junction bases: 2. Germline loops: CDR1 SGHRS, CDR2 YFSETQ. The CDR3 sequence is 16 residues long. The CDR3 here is CASSLTSGISTDTQYF. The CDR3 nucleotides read TGCGCCAGCAGCTTGACTAGCGGGATAAGCACAGATACGCAGTATTTT. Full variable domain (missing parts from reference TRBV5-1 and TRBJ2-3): KAGVTQTPRYLIKTRGQQVTLSCSPISGHRSVSWYQQTPGQGLQFLFEYFSETQRNKGNFPGRFSGRQFSNSRSEMNVSTLELGDSALYLCASSLTSGISTDTQYFGPGTRLTVL.

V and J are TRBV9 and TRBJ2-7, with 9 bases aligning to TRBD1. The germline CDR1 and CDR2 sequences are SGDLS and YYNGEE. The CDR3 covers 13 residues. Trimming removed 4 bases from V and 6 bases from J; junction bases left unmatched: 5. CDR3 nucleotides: TGTGCCAGCAGCCCGGGACAGGGCCGCGAGCAGTACTTC. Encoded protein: CASSPGQGREQYF.

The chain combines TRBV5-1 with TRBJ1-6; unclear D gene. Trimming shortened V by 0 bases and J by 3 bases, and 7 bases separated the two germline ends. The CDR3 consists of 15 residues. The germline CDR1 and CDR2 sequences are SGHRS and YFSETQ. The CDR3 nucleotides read TGCGCCAGCAGCTTGGAAGGGTACTATAATTCACCCCTCCACTTT. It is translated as CASSLEGYYNSPLHF.

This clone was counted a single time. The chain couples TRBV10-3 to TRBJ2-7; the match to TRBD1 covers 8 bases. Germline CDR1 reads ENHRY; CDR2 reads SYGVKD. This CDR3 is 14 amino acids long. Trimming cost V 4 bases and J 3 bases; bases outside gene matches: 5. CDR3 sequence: CAISVQGGNYEQYF. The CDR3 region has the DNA TGTGCCATCAGTGTACAGGGGGGCAACTACGAGCAGTACTTC.

The CDR3 DNA follows: TGTGCCAGCACGGCACAGGGCTCCTACGAGCAGTACTTC. Its translation: CASTAQGSYEQYF. The chain employs TRBV27 and TRBJ2-7; D may be TRBD1 (6 bases). CDR1 MNHEY and CDR2 SMNVEV come from the germline V gene (reference sequence). The CDR3 runs to 13 residues. Deletions cut 7 bases from V and 0 bases from J, with 10 bases between.

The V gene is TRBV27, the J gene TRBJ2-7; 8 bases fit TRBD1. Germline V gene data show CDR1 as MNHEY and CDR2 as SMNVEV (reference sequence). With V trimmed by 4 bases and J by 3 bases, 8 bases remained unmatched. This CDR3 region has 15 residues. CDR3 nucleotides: TGTGCCAGCAGTTACACTCCGGGACAGGACTACGAGCAGTACTTC. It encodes CASSYTPGQDYEQYF.

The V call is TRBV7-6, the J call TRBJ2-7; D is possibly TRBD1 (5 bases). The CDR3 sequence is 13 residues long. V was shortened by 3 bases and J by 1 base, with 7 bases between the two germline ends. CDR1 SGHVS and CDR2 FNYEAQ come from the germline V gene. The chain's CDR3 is CASSFRDSYEQYF. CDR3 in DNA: TGTGCCAGCAGCTTCAGGGATTCCTACGAGCAGTACTTC.

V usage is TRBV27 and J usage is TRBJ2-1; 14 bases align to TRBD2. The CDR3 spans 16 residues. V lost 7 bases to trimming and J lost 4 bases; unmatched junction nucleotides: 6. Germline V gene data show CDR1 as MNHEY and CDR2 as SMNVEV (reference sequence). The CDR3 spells CASTWTSGGPYNEQFF. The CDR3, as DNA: TGTGCCAGCACCTGGACTAGCGGGGGGCCATACAATGAGCAGTTCTTC.

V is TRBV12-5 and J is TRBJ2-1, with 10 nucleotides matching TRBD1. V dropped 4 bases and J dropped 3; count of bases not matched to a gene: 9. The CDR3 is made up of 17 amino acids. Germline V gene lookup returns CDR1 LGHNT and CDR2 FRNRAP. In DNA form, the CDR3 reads TGTGCTAGTGGTTGGGCCCCGGGACAGGGGAACTACAATGAGCAGTTCTTC. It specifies CASGWAPGQGNYNEQFF.